The source of this TCR beta chain is a study of Graves' ophthalmopathy and Graves' hyperthyroidism. RNA transcripts were the template, and TCR beta CDR3 regions were amplified from them. First-round RT-PCR used HTBI primers; second-round multiplex PCR followed. TCRdb reprocessed the multiplex PCR reads via MiXCR and lists one record per CDR3 protein. The sample includes approximately 540,000 distinct CDR3 sequences, roughly 40% of them seen just once. Hyperthyroidism patients, all newly diagnosed, had under 2 months' duration and ages of 18 to 65. The evidence that diagnosis relied on was clinical symptoms, serum thyroxine, TRAb, thyroid ultrasound and orbital computed tomography. J lost 4 bases, V lost 5 bases, and 12 bases had no gene match. CDR3 size: 18 residues.

The chain combines TRBV12-3 or TRBV12-4 with TRBJ2-2; TRBD2 matches at 11 bases. The TCR was taken from an adult man with Graves' hyperthyroidism. The specimen sequenced was peripheral blood or thyroid tissue (not recorded which). The CDR3 bases are TGTGCCAGCAGTCCGACCCAACTAGCGGGAGTGCTCACCGGGGAGCTGTTTTTT. It translates to CASSPTQLAGVLTGELFF.